Below, 11 T cell receptor beta chains from the same sample are listed, as sequenced in a study of blood T cell repertoires in COVID-19. Using immunoSEQ multiplex PCR, the repertoire was profiled, and TCRdb retains in-frame clones only, with some absent. The table shows about 98,000 clones, with 82% occurring only once. Sequenced: peripheral blood. Receptors were obtained from a man aged 70 or older with active or convalescent COVID-19.

This chain links TRBV11-2 with TRBJ2-7; possibly TRBD1 for D (5 bases). This CDR3 has 15 amino acids. Germline values: CDR1 SGHAT, CDR2 FQNNGV. With 1 base removed from V and 6 bases from J, the gap between germline ends came to 16 bases. In DNA, the CDR3 is TGTGCCAGCAGCTTAGCCCTTCCAGGGAAAGGCGAGCAGTACTTC. It encodes CASSLALPGKGEQYF. The full variable domain, in which reference TRBV11-2 and TRBJ2-7 provide the parts outside the CDR3, is EAGVAQSPRYKIIEKRQSVAFWCNPISGHATLYWYQQILGQGPKLLIQFQNNGVVDDSQLPKDRFSAERLKGVDSTLKIQPAKLEDSAVYLCASSLALPGKGEQYFGPGTRLTVT.

The V and J genes are TRBV5-1 and TRBJ2-5; TRBD1 aligns across 7 bases. V was clipped by 0 bases and J by 2 bases; unmatched bases: 7. The germline V gene encodes CDR1 SGHRS and CDR2 YFSETQ. The CDR3 extends over 16 amino acids. CDR3 DNA: TGCGCCAGCAGCTTGGTGCTGGGACAGATACAAGAGACCCAGTACTTC. It specifies CASSLVLGQIQETQYF.

The chain recombines TRBV7-2 with TRBJ2-5, with D maybe TRBD2 (6 bases). In germline, CDR1 is SGHTA, CDR2 FQGNSA. The CDR3 is 14 amino acids. V was clipped by 4 bases and J by 0 bases, with 9 bases between them. CDR3 loop: CASSWEDYQETQYF. The CDR3 nucleotides are TGTGCCAGCAGCTGGGAGGACTACCAAGAGACCCAGTACTTC.

The chain links TRBV5-1 to TRBJ1-2; maybe TRBD1 (5 bases). V dropped 2 bases and J dropped 4 bases, with 15 bases sitting between them. The CDR3 has 15 amino acids. Germline V gene sequence: CDR1 SGHRS, CDR2 YFSETQ. The CDR3 reads CASSLAGDGSYGYTF. Here the CDR3 DNA reads TGCGCCAGCAGCTTAGCGGGGGACGGATCCTATGGCTACACCTTC.

J is TRBJ2-5 and V is TRBV7-2; unclear D gene. The CDR3 is made up of 13 amino acids. V lost 4 bases and J lost 5, with 11 bases in between. Germline CDR1 and CDR2: SGHTA and FQGNSA. The DNA for the CDR3 is TGTGCCAGCAGCTACGGAGTTCTCGAGACCCAGTACTTC. As protein: CASSYGVLETQYF.

This clone was observed a handful of times. DNA of the CDR3: TGTGCCAGCAGGAGTGGACTCAGCTCCTACGAGCAGTACTTC. Translated: CASRSGLSSYEQYF. This chain uses TRBV6-5 with TRBJ2-7; possible D gene TRBD2, 5 bases. The germline V gene has CDR1 MNHEY and CDR2 SVGAGI. V gave up 6 bases and J gave up 0 bases, with 12 bases separating them. The CDR3 length is 14 residues.

This clone was recorded many times. The rearrangement links TRBV6-6 to TRBJ2-1; TRBD2 aligns across 7 bases. The ends lost 8 bases at V and 5 bases at J; junction bases unmatched: 15. The CDR3 runs to 16 residues. The V gene's germline CDR1 is MNHNY and CDR2 SVGAGI (reference sequence). For the CDR3, the DNA is TGTGCCAGCTTCGCCTTTGGGGGGGGTAACGACAATGAGCAGTTCTTC. It specifies CASFAFGGGNDNEQFF.

V is TRBV12-5 and J is TRBJ2-7; D remains ambiguous. The CDR3 runs 15 residues. Germline V gene lookup returns CDR1 LGHNT and CDR2 FRNRAP. V gave up 5 bases and J gave up 2 bases, with 16 bases separating them. CDR3 region: CASGTNTSPPYEQYF. The CDR3 DNA follows: TGTGCTAGTGGTACGAACACGTCGCCACCCTACGAGCAGTACTTC.

The chain recombines TRBV2 with TRBJ2-1; D is possibly TRBD2 (7 bases). There are 18 residues in the CDR3. Trimming stripped 2 bases from V and 4 bases from J, with 21 bases between. CDR1 is SNHLY, CDR2 FYNNEI, per germline. CDR3 coding DNA: TGTGCCAGCAGTGAACCAAGGGGGAGGGGCAGGAGGTACAATGAGCAGTTCTTC. Translating it yields CASSEPRGRGRRYNEQFF.

This clone was counted between two and nine times. The V call is TRBV19, the J call TRBJ2-3, with D possibly being TRBD2 (6 bases). Trimming removed 7 bases at V and 5 bases at J, with 13 bases between. The CDR3 has 13 residues. Looked up from germline, CDR1 is LNHDA and CDR2 is SQIVND (reference sequence). For the CDR3, the DNA is TGTGCCAGTAATCGGGGGACGGGAGATACGCAGTATTTT. It codes for CASNRGTGDTQYF.

The V and J genes are TRBV3-1 (or the pseudogene TRBV3-2) and TRBJ2-7; the match to TRBD2 covers 8 bases. This CDR3 region has 14 residues. The V and J ends lost 4 bases and 5 bases, in that order; junction bases with no gene match: 7. Germline V CDR1 and CDR2: LGHDT, YNNKEL (reference sequence). As DNA, the CDR3 is TGTGCCAGCAGCCGGCAGCGGGGGCCCCACGAGCAGTACTTC. Translated, it gives CASSRQRGPHEQYF.